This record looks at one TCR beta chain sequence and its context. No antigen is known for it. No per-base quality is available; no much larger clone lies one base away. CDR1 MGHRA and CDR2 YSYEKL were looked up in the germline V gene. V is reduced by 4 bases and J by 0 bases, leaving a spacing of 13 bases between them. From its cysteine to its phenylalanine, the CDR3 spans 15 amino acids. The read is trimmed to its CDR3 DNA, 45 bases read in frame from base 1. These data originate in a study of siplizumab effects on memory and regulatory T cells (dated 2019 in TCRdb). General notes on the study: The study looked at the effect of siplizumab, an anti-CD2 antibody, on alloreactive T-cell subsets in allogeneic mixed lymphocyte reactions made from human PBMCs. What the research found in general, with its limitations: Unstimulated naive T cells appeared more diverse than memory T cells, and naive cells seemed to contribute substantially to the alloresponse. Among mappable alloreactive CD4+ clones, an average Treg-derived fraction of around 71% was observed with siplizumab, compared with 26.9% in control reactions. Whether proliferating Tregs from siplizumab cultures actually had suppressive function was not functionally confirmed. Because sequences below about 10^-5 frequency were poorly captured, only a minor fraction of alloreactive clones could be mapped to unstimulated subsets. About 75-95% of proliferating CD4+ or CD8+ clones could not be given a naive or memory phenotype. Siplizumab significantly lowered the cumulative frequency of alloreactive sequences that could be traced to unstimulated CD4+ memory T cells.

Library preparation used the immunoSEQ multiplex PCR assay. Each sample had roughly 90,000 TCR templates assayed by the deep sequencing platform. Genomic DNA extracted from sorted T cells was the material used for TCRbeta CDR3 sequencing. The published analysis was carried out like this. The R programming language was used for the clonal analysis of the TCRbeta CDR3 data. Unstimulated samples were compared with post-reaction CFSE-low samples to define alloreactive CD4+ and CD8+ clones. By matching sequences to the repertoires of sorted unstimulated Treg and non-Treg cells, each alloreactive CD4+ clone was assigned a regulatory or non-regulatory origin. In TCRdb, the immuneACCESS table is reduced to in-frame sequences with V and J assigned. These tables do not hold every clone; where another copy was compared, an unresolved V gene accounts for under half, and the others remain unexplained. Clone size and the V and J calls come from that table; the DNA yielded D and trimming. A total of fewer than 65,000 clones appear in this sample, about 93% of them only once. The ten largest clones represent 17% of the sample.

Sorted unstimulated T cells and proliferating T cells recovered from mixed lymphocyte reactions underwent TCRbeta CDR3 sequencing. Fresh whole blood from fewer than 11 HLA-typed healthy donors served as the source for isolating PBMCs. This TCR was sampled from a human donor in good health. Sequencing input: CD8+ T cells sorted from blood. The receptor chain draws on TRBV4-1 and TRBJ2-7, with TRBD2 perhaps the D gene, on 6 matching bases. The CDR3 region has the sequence CASSPEAGPSYEQYF. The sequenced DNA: TGCGCCAGCAGCCCTGAGGCGGGGCCCTCCTACGAGCAGTACTTC.